This T cell receptor beta chain was recovered during a study of radiation and T cells in renal cell carcinoma. The table came from immunoSEQ multiplex PCR; TCRdb's copy has only in-frame clones and leaves some out. The sample includes some 120,000 clones, approximately 78% seen only once; the top ten take around 1.8%. V was pared by 0 bases and J by 3 bases, with 8 bases between. The CDR3 sequence is 14 residues long. The germline V gene encodes CDR1 MNHEY and CDR2 SVGAGI. The time point was: blood 2 weeks post-SBRT. The treatment: 15 Gy SBRT to primary tumor, nephrectomy 4 weeks later. The receptor comes from a woman aged 60-70 years with renal cell carcinoma. This sample comprised blood, obtained from a patient whose treatment included radiotherapy and nephrectomy. This chain links TRBV6-5 with TRBJ1-1; D is undetermined. CDR3: CASSYSMRDTEAFF. CDR3 bases: TGTGCCAGCAGTTACTCGATGAGGGACACTGAAGCTTTCTTT.